Listed here are 17 T cell receptor beta chains from one sample, sequenced in a study of T cell changes during pregnancy in multiple sclerosis (dated by TCRdb to between 2018 and 2020). Library method: the immunoSEQ multiplex PCR assay. This is the immuneACCESS table as TCRdb keeps it, with only in-frame sequences that have V and J called. A part of the clones is gone; compared with another copy, unresolved V genes explain less than half, and the rest is unexplained. The sample yields roughly 93,000 clones; roughly 90% were counted once. The biggest ten clones account for roughly 0.91% of the sample. The sample here was peripheral blood, taken before pregnancy. Every receptor here comes from a female donor with multiple sclerosis, enrolled in a pregnancy study.

This clone was observed a single time. The chain carries TRBV15 and TRBJ1-3; 9 nucleotides line up with TRBD1. Trimming took 5 bases from V and 4 from J; bases not matched to a gene: 3. Germline CDR1 LNHNV, CDR2 YYDKDF (reference sequence). The CDR3 covers 14 residues. CDR3 bases: TGTGCCACCAGCGGGACAGGGTCCGGAAACACCATATATTTT. The encoded protein is CATSGTGSGNTIYF.

This clone was recorded only once. The chain employs TRBV6-6 and TRBJ1-1, with D tentatively TRBD1 (6 bases). V gave up 5 bases and J gave up 4 bases, with 11 bases separating them. CDR3 size: 13 residues. Germline CDR1 reads MNHNY; CDR2 reads SVGAGI (reference sequence). The CDR3 DNA reads TGTGCCAGCAGTCCCCAGGGGAGCACTGAAGCTTTCTTT. This encodes CASSPQGSTEAFF.

This clone was recorded only once. The V gene is TRBV11-2, the J gene TRBJ2-5; TRBD1 matches at 11 bases. This CDR3 has 16 residues. Germline V gene lookup returns CDR1 SGHAT and CDR2 FQNNGV. V was pared by 3 bases and J by 4 bases, with 7 bases of the junction left unmatched. CDR3 protein: CASSLGTGGVGETQYF. Here the CDR3 DNA reads TGTGCCAGCAGCTTGGGGACAGGGGGTGTTGGAGAGACCCAGTACTTC.

The chain couples TRBV28 to TRBJ2-7, with 7 nucleotides matching TRBD2. CDR1 and CDR2 from the germline V gene are MDHEN and SYDVKM. The CDR3 loop spans 15 amino acids. Germline trimming cut 8 bases from V and 6 bases from J; bases unmatched to any gene: 16. CDR3 region: CASCEGIGTTCEQYF. The CDR3 coding sequence is TGTGCCAGCTGCGAAGGAATCGGGACTACATGCGAGCAGTACTTC. Variable domain in full (rest from reference TRBV28 and TRBJ2-7): DVKVTQSSRYLVKRTGEKVFLECVQDMDHENMFWYRQDPGLGLRLIYFSYDVKMKEKGDIPEGYSVSREKKERFSLILESASTNQTSMYLCASCEGIGTTCEQYFGPGTRLTVT.

The chain is built from TRBV11-2 and TRBJ1-1; maybe TRBD1 (6 bases). The germline V gene encodes CDR1 SGHAT and CDR2 FQNNGV. V dropped 5 bases and J dropped 2 bases, with 15 bases sitting between them. The CDR3 totals 15 residues. The CDR3 sequence: CASSPWGRGNTEAFF. For the CDR3, the DNA is TGTGCCAGCAGCCCATGGGGCAGGGGTAACACTGAAGCTTTCTTT.

This chain uses TRBV28 with TRBJ2-6; the D is unclear. With 6 bases removed from V and 4 bases from J, the gap between germline ends came to 13 bases. Germline assignment: CDR1 MDHEN and CDR2 SYDVKM. The CDR3 runs to 15 residues. CDR3 DNA sequence: TGTGCCAGCAGAGAGGCCAGCCCCGGGGCCAACGTCCTGACTTTC. Its protein product is CASREASPGANVLTF.

This clone was counted a few times. J is TRBJ1-1 and V is TRBV19; D perhaps matches TRBD1 (6 bases). The CDR3 has 13 amino acids. Germline CDR1 LNHDA, CDR2 SQIVND (reference sequence). V lost 7 bases, J lost 7 bases, and 16 bases lay in between. CDR3 region: CASNELGQSEAFF. The CDR3 DNA reads TGTGCCAGTAATGAACTAGGACAGAGTGAAGCTTTCTTT.

V usage is TRBV11-2 and J usage is TRBJ2-7, with TRBD1 identical over 9 bases. Germline lookup yields CDR1 SGHAT and CDR2 FQNNGV. There are 15 residues in the CDR3. After removal of 1 base from V and 5 bases from J, the junction contained 6 bases not matched to a gene. The CDR3, as DNA: TGTGCCAGCAGCTTAGTAGGGGGGGACAGGGACGAGCAGTACTTC. Translated, it gives CASSLVGGDRDEQYF. Combining the CDR3 with reference TRBV11-2 and TRBJ2-7 gives the whole variable domain EAGVAQSPRYKIIEKRQSVAFWCNPISGHATLYWYQQILGQGPKLLIQFQNNGVVDDSQLPKDRFSAERLKGVDSTLKIQPAKLEDSAVYLCASSLVGGDRDEQYFGPGTRLTVT.

This clone was seen a single time. The chain is built from TRBV5-8 and TRBJ2-5; 13 positions agree with TRBD2. Germline assignment: CDR1 SGHTS and CDR2 YDEGEE. The CDR3 has 15 residues. V was pared by 2 bases and J by 3 bases, with 1 base of the junction left unmatched. The CDR3 nucleotides read TGTGCCAGCAGCTTCGGACTAGCGGGAGAAGAGACCCAGTACTTC. Its translation is CASSFGLAGEETQYF. The full variable domain, its missing parts supplied by reference TRBV5-8 and TRBJ2-5, is EAGVTQSPTHLIKTRGQQATLRCSPISGHTSVYWYQQALGLGLQFLLWYDEGEERNRGNFPPRFSGRQFPNYSSELNVNALELEDSALYLCASSFGLAGEETQYFGPGTRLLVL.

This clone was picked up a small number of times. The chain is built from TRBV7-2 and TRBJ2-7; D may be TRBD2 (5 bases). V shed 1 base and J shed 6 bases, with 13 bases lying between them. The CDR3 consists of 14 residues. Germline V gene data show CDR1 as SGHTA and CDR2 as FQGNSA. The CDR3 nucleotides are TGTGCCAGCAGCTTAGTAGAGGGAGTCGGCGAGCAGTACTTC. This encodes CASSLVEGVGEQYF. Variable domain in full (rest from reference TRBV7-2 and TRBJ2-7): GAGVSQSPSNKVTEKGKDVELRCDPISGHTALYWYRQSLGQGLEFLIYFQGNSAPDKSGLPSDRFSAERTGGSVSTLTIQRTQQEDSAVYLCASSLVEGVGEQYFGPGTRLTVT.

The gene calls are TRBV11-3 and TRBJ2-1; 8 bases line up with TRBD1. From germline, CDR1 is SGHNT and CDR2 YENEEA. Trimming at V came to 2 bases and at J to 7 bases, leaving 1 base not matched to a gene. This CDR3 region has 13 residues. CDR3 amino acids: CASSLQGANEQFF. DNA of the CDR3: TGTGCCAGCAGCTTACAGGGGGCTAATGAGCAGTTCTTC.

The chain has TRBV7-9 and TRBJ1-2; maybe TRBD1 (6 bases). Trimming took 1 base from V and 8 from J, leaving 8 bases between them. Germline V gene data show CDR1 as SEHNR and CDR2 as FQNEAQ (reference sequence). The CDR3 covers 12 residues. DNA for the CDR3: TGTGCCAGCAGCTTAGGCCAGGGGGGCTACACCTTC. Its translation: CASSLGQGGYTF.

This sequence joins TRBV4-3 and TRBJ2-5; TRBD2 matches at 12 bases. This CDR3 region has 16 residues. Germline V CDR1 and CDR2: LGHNA, YSLEER. The V and J ends lost 0 bases and 7 bases, in that order; junction bases with no gene match: 6. DNA of the CDR3: TGCGCCAGCAGCCAAGATCTAGCGGGGGGGTTAGGGACCCAGTACTTC. Amino acid sequence: CASSQDLAGGLGTQYF.

This chain uses TRBV6-6 with TRBJ1-2, with D possibly being TRBD1 (6 bases). V lost 2 bases and J lost 4, with 17 bases in between. Germline lookup yields CDR1 MNHNY and CDR2 SVGAGI (reference sequence). The CDR3 has 16 amino acids. The CDR3, as DNA: TGTGCCAGCAGTTACGAGGGGGTCGTCTCTTTCTATGGCTACACCTTC. Translated, it gives CASSYEGVVSFYGYTF.

The genes are TRBV6-5 and TRBJ1-5; D gene uncertain. The CDR3 extends over 15 amino acids. The germline V gene encodes CDR1 MNHEY and CDR2 SVGAGI. The V gene lost 5 bases and the J gene lost 2 bases, with 13 bases spanning the gap. The CDR3 DNA is TGTGCCAGCAGTCGCACCACCGGGGGCAATCAGCCCCAGCATTTT. Its protein is CASSRTTGGNQPQHF.

Worth noting for this clone: The junction does not match germline at one end; this may be a read error. V is TRBV28 and J is TRBJ1-5; weak D call: TRBD1 (6 bases). Germline V gene data show CDR1 as MDHEN and CDR2 as SYDVKM. The CDR3 contains 12 residues. The CDR3, as DNA: TGTGTCAGCAGTTCCAGGGGTCAGCCCCAGCATTTT. This sequence encodes CVSSSRGQPQHF.

The rearrangement uses TRBV21-1 and TRBJ1-5; TRBD1 is taken as the D call from the table, unchecked against the DNA. TRBV21-1 has pseudogene status. The CDR3 is 15 amino acids. CDR3 protein: CASSARDRGNQPQHF. CDR3 in DNA: TGTGCCAGCAGCGCCCGGGACAGGGGCAATCAGCCCCAGCATTTT.